This TCR beta chain originates from a study of breast tumors, draining lymph nodes, adjacent tissues. Findings and caveats of the study: Luminal-like breast cancer showed significantly higher tumor–nontumor repertoire similarity than basal-like.

Samples came from axillary lymph nodes draining the breast cancer. The ends were cut back, 8 bases at V and 3 bases at J, with 20 bases in the middle. Looked up from germline, CDR1 is SNHLY and CDR2 is FYNNEI. There are 15 residues in the CDR3. Via MiXCR, TCRdb re-called the multiplex PCR reads, giving one row per CDR3 protein. The table lists 150,000 to 200,000 distinct CDR3 sequences, approximately 30% of them singletons. This clonotype was recorded at least ten times. The target antigen is unknown. Sequencing was done on a sample of axillary lymph node tissue. The TCR comes from a female donor with breast cancer. Some clones in this sample may be carry-over from other donors' samples. This rearrangement joins TRBV2 to TRBJ2-7; D tentatively fits TRBD1 or TRBD2 (5 bases each). The CDR3 loop is CASPASDGTHYEQYF. The CDR3 region has the DNA TGTGCCAGCCCGGCGTCTGACGGGACCCACTACGAGCAGTACTTC.